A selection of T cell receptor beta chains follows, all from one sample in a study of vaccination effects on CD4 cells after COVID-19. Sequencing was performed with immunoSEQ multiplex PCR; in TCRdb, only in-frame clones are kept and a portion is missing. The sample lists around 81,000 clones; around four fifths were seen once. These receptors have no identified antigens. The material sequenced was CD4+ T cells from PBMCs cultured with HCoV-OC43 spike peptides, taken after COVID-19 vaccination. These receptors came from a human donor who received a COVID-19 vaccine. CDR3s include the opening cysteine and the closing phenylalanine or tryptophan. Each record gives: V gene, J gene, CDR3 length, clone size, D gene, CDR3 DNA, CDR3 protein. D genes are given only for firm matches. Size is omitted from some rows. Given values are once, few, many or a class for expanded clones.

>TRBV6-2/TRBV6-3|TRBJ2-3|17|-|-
TGTGCCAGCAGTTACTCGAGAGGAGGGATCCAAACAGATACGCAGTATTTT
CASSYSRGGIQTDTQYF
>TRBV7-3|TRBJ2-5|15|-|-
TGTGCCAGCAGCTTAGGGCCAGGGGTGAGGGAGACCCAGTACTTC
CASSLGPGVRETQYF
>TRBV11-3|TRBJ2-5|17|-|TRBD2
TGTGCCAGCAGCCCCCCCCAGTCTAGCGGGGCCTCGGAGACCCAGTACTTC
CASSPPQSSGASETQYF
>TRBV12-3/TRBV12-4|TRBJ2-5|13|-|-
TGTGCCAGCAGTCCCGGGACTCAAGAGACCCAGTACTTC
CASSPGTQETQYF
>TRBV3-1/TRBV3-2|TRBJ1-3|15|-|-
TGTGCCAGCAGCCTGGACAGATCGGACCGAAACACCATATATTTT
CASSLDRSDRNTIYF
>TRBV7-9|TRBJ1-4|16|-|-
TGTGCCACCGGAGGGACGGATTCTTCAACTAATGAAAAACTGTTTTTT
CATGGTDSSTNEKLFF
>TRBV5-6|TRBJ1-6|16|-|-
TGTGCCAGCAGCCCCGATTACGGGGGGTATGATTCACCCCTCCACTTT
CASSPDYGGYDSPLHF
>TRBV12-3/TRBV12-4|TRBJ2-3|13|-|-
TGTGCCAGCAGTTCCGCTAGGACAGATACGCAGTATTTT
CASSSARTDTQYF
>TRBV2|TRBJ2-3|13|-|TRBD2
TGTGCCAGCAGTTCGACTAGCGGTGATACGCAGTATTTT
CASSSTSGDTQYF
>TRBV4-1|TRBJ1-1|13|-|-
TGCGCCAGCAGCCAAGATGAGGTGGTGCGAGCTTTCTTT
CASSQDEVVRAFF
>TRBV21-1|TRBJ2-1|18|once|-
TGTGCCAGCAGCAAAGCCCTAGCGGGGGGCCCCCCGTACAATGAGCAGTTCTTC
CASSKALAGGPPYNEQFF
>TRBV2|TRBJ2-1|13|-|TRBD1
TGTGCCAGCAGTTTTATACAGGGGAGTGAGCAGTTCTTC
CASSFIQGSEQFF
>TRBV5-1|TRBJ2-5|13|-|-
TGCGCCAGCAGCTTGAGCTCCGGGGAGACCCAGTACTTC
CASSLSSGETQYF
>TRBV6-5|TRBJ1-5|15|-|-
TGTGCCAGCTCCACCCGGGGTAACGGCAATCAGCCCCAGCATTTT
CASSTRGNGNQPQHF
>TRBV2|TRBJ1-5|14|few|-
TGTGCCAGCAGTGAACAGTATAGCAATCAGCCCCAGCATTTT
CASSEQYSNQPQHF
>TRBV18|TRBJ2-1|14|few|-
TGTGCCAGCTCACCACCGGACACCTACAATGAGCAGTTCTTC
CASSPPDTYNEQFF
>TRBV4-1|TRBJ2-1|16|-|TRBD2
TGCGCCAGCAGCCGGGGGCCGGGACTAGCGGAAAATGAGCAGTTCTTC
CASSRGPGLAENEQFF
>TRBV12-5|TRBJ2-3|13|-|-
TGTGCTAGTGGTTTGTACCCGGGGAATACGCAGTATTTT
CASGLYPGNTQYF
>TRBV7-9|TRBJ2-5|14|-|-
TGTGCCAGCAGCTTACTTGCTGGAGGGGAGACCCAGTACTTC
CASSLLAGGETQYF
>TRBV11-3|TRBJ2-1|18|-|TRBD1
TGTGCCAGCAGCTTAGAGGGTTCACAGGGGAAAGGACACAATGAGCAGTTCTTC
CASSLEGSQGKGHNEQFF
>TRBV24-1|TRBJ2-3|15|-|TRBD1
TGTGCCACCGCGGGGACAGGGGATGTCGCAGATACGCAGTATTTT
CATAGTGDVADTQYF
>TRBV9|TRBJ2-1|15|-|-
TGTGCCAGCAGCGTAGGGGTGTTGGGGCGGGATGAGCAGTTCTTC
CASSVGVLGRDEQFF
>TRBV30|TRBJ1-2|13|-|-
TGTGCCCGAGACAGAATTGGTAACTATGGCTACACCTTC
CARDRIGNYGYTF
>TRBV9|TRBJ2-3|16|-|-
TGTGCCAGCAGCGTAGGGGTGGGGGGCGGCACAGATACGCAGTATTTT
CASSVGVGGGTDTQYF
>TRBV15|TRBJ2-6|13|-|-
TGTGCCACAGCTTCTCCTGGGGCCAACGTCCTGACTTTC
CATASPGANVLTF
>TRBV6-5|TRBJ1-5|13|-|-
TGTGCCAGCAGCCTGGACGGAAATCAGCCCCAGCATTTT
CASSLDGNQPQHF
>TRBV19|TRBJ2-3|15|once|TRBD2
TGTGCCAGTAGTCCGTTCGCGGGGGGGCGGGTTACGCAGTATTTT
CASSPFAGGRVTQYF
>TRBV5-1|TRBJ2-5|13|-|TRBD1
TGCGCCAGCAGCTTACAGGGGGAAGAGACCCAGTACTTC
CASSLQGEETQYF
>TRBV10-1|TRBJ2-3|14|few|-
TGCGCCAGCAGTGCGTGGACAGACGGGAATACGCAGTATTTT
CASSAWTDGNTQYF
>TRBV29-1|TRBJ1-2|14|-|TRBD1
TGCAGCGCCCGGACAGGGGGGAGAAACTATGGCTACACCTTC
CSARTGGRNYGYTF
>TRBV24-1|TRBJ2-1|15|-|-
TGTGCCACCAATGGGGGGGACACGGGCTACAATGAGCAGTTCTTC
CATNGGDTGYNEQFF
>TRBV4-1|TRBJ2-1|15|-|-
TGCGCCAGCAGCCAAGAAGTTGTTAATTACAATGAGCAGTTCTTC
CASSQEVVNYNEQFF
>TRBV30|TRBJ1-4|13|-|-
TGTGCCTGGAGTAACGGCCAAACGGAAAAACTGTTTTTT
CAWSNGQTEKLFF
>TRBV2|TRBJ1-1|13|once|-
TGTGCCAGCAGTGTGGTGGAAAACACTGAAGCTTTCTTT
CASSVVENTEAFF
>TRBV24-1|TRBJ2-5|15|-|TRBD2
TGTGCCACCTTCGTAGGACTAGCTTTGAGAGAGACCCAGTACTTC
CATFVGLALRETQYF
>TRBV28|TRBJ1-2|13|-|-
TGTGCCAGCAGACCCCCGGGGGCCTATGGCTACACCTTC
CASRPPGAYGYTF
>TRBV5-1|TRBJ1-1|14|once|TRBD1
TGCGCCAGCAGCTTGGATCCAGGGGGCACTGAAGCTTTCTTT
CASSLDPGGTEAFF
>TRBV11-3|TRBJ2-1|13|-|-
TGTGCCAGCAGCTTCGGGACTTACAATGAGCAGTTCTTC
CASSFGTYNEQFF
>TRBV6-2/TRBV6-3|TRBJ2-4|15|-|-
TGTGCCAGCAGTCGCAGGGCATCAGCCAAAAACATTCAGTACTTC
CASSRRASAKNIQYF
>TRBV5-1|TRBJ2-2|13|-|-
TGCGCCAGCAGCTCCTTAAACACCGGGGAGCTGTTTTTT
CASSSLNTGELFF
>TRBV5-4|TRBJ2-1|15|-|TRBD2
TGTGCCAGCTTCCAAGGGACTAGCGGGGGCAATGAGCAGTTCTTC
CASFQGTSGGNEQFF
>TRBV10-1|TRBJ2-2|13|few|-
TGCGCCAGCAGCAGGGGTGGCACCGGGGAGCTGTTTTTT
CASSRGGTGELFF
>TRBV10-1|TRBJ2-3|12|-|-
TGCGCCAGCAGTGAGTCGATTTATACGCAGTATTTT
CASSESIYTQYF
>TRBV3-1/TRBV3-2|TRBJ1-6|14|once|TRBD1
TGTGCCAGCAGCCAAGGACAGGGGAATTCACCCCTCCACTTT
CASSQGQGNSPLHF
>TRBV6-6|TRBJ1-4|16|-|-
TGTGCCAGCAGTTACTCGACTCTTGGCCCAAATGAAAAACTGTTTTTT
CASSYSTLGPNEKLFF
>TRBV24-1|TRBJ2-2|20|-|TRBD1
TGTGCCACCAGTGCTTCCTCCCCCCTCTACAGGGGGCTGGACACCGGGGAGCTGTTTTTT
CATSASSPLYRGLDTGELFF
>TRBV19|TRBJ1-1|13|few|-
TGTGCCAGTAGTATTTTAGGCCCCGATGAAGCTTTCTTT
CASSILGPDEAFF
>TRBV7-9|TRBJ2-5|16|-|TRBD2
TGTGCCAGCAGCTCCATACGACTAGCGGGGAAAGAGACCCAGTACTTC
CASSSIRLAGKETQYF
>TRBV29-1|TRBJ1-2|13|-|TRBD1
TGCAGCGTGGACAGGGGGCCTCCTGCAGGCTACACCTTC
CSVDRGPPAGYTF
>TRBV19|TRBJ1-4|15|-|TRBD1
TGTGCCAGTACTCAGCCGGGACAGGGTCTTCGGAAACTGTTTTTT
CASTQPGQGLRKLFF
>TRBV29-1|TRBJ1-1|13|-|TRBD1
TGCAGCGTTCGGACAGGGGAGAACACTGAAGCTTTCTTT
CSVRTGENTEAFF
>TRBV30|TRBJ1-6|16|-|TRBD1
TGTGCCTGGAGTACAGGGGAAAACTCCTATAATTCACCCCTCCACTTT
CAWSTGENSYNSPLHF
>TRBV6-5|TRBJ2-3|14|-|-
TGTGCCAGCAGTTACTCGAGGGGGTCAGATACGCAGTATTTT
CASSYSRGSDTQYF
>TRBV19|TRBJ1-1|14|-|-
TGTGCCAGTAGTATCGGGGAGTCGAACACTGAAGCTTTCTTT
CASSIGESNTEAFF
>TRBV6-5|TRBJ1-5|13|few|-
TGTGCCAGCAGTTACAGGGGGAATCAGCCCCAGCATTTT
CASSYRGNQPQHF